The clone carrying this T cell receptor beta chain was detected only a few times. It was RNA transcripts that yielded the amplified TCR beta CDR3 regions. The HTBI primer set served for first-round RT-PCR of the TCR CDR3. TCRdb ran MiXCR on the multiplex PCR reads and lists one entry per CDR3 protein. Of roughly 380,000 distinct CDR3 sequences in the sample, approximately 15% were seen once. The CDR3 has 15 residues. CDR1 is SGHRS and CDR2 is YFSETQ in the germline V gene. V gave up 2 bases and J gave up 3 bases; unmatched junction bases: 7. The sample originates from a study of T cells in Graves' hyperthyroidism and ophthalmopathy. Uncontrolled infections, other autoimmune diseases, pregnancy or lactation led to exclusion of patients. Clinical symptoms, serum thyroxine and TRAb, thyroid ultrasound and orbital computed tomography were used for the diagnoses. Out of over 7.5 ml of fresh peripheral blood came the PBMCs.

The chain joins TRBV5-1 to TRBJ2-5, with 7 nucleotides matching TRBD2. Sequencing was carried out using blood. The clonotype comes from a woman aged 55-70 years with Graves' hyperthyroidism. The CDR3 coding sequence is TGCGCCAGCAGCTTCGGGGGGAGGACCGAAGAGACCCAGTACTTC. Translation: CASSFGGRTEETQYF.